What follows is one T cell receptor (beta chain) and its context. Antigen specificity is unknown. These data come from a study of regulatory T cells in long-lasting Graves disease. For TCR beta, libraries came from iRepertoire HTBI primers and Arm-PCR of CDR3 regions. In TCRdb, the multiplex PCR reads were re-called with MiXCR into one record per CDR3 protein. The sample yields over 650,000 distinct CDR3 sequences, 30% seen once. Study-level points and caveats: The researchers studied only peripheral blood, not thyroid tissue. Preferential use of TRBV28, TRBJ1-2 and TRBJ2-5 was seen in persistent disease.

Germline assignment: CDR1 SQVTM and CDR2 ANQGSEA. CDR3 size: 12 residues. The time point denotes: persistent/refractory GD, antithyroid drugs over 5 years with positive TRAb. PBMC-extracted RNA yielded the TCR library. This TCR was sampled from a female donor with Graves disease. The input for sequencing was peripheral blood mononuclear cells (PBMCs), taken when the disease was refractory, from a patient treated with antithyroid drugs. V gene TRBV29-1 combines with J gene TRBJ2-3, with D perhaps matching TRBD1 or TRBD2 (5 bases each). The J call could be wrong; TRBJ2-1 is a better fit for the DNA end. CDR3 nucleotides: TGCAGCGCGGGGACCGCGTACGATGAGCAGTTCTTC. Translation: CSAGTAYDEQFF.